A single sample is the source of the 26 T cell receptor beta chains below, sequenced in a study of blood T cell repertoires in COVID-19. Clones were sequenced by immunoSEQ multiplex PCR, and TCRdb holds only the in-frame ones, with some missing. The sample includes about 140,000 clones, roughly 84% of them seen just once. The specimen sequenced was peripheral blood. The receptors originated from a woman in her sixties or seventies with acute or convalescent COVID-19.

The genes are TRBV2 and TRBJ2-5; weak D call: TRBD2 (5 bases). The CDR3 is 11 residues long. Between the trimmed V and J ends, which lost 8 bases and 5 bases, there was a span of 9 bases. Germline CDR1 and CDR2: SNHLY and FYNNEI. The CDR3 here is CASGLGETQYF. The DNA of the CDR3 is TGTGCCAGCGGACTGGGGGAGACCCAGTACTTC.

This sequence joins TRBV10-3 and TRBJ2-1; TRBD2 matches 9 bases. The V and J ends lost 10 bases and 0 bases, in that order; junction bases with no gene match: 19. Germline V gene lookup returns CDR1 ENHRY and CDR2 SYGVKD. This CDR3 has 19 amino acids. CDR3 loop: CATERTSASRGPSYNEQFF. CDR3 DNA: TGTGCCACGGAGCGGACTAGCGCAAGTCGAGGGCCCTCCTACAATGAGCAGTTCTTC.

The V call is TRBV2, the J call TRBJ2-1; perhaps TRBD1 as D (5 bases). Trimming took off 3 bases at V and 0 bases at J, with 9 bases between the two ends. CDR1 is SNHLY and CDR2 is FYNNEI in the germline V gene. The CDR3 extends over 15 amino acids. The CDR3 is CASSEEGDSYNEQFF. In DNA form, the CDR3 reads TGTGCCAGCAGTGAGGAAGGGGACTCCTACAATGAGCAGTTCTTC.

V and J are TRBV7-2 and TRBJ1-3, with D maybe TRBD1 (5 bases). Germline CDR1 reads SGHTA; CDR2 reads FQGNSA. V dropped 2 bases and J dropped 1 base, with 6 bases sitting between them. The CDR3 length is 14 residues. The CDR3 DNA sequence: TGTGCCAGCAGCTTACGGGGGTCTGGAAACACCATATATTTT. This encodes CASSLRGSGNTIYF.

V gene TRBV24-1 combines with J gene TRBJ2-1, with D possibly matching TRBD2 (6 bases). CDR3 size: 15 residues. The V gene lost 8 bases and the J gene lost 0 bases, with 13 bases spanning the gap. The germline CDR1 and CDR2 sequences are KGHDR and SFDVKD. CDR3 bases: TGTGCCACCAAAAGGCCCGGGAGCTCCTACAATGAGCAGTTCTTC. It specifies CATKRPGSSYNEQFF.

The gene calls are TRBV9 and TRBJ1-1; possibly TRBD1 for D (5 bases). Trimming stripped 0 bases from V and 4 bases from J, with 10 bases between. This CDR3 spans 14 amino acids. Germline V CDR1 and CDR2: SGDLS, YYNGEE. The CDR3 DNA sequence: TGTGCCAGCAGCGTAGATTCGGGGGGCACTGAAGCTTTCTTT. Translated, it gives CASSVDSGGTEAFF.

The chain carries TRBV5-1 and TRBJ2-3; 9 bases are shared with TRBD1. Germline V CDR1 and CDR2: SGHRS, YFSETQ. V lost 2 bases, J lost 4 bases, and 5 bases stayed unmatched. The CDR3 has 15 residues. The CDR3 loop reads CASSFGQGMADTQYF. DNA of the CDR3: TGCGCCAGCAGCTTTGGACAGGGGATGGCAGATACGCAGTATTTT. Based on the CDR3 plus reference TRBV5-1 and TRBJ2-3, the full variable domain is KAGVTQTPRYLIKTRGQQVTLSCSPISGHRSVSWYQQTPGQGLQFLFEYFSETQRNKGNFPGRFSGRQFSNSRSEMNVSTLELGDSALYLCASSFGQGMADTQYFGPGTRLTVL.

Here the CDR3 DNA reads TGTGCCAGCAGCTCATTAGGACTAGCGGGAGTCAGGGATACGCAGTATTTT. Translating gives CASSSLGLAGVRDTQYF. The chain couples TRBV7-9 to TRBJ2-3, with 13 bases aligning to TRBD2. This CDR3 region has 17 residues. The ends lost 4 bases at V and 6 bases at J; junction bases unmatched: 10. CDR1 is SEHNR, CDR2 FQNEAQ, per germline (reference sequence).

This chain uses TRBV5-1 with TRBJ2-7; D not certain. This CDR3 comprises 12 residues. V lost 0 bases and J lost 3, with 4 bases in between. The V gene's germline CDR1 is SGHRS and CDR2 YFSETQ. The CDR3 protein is CASSLGGYEQYF. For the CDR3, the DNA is TGCGCCAGCAGCTTGGGCGGCTACGAGCAGTACTTC.

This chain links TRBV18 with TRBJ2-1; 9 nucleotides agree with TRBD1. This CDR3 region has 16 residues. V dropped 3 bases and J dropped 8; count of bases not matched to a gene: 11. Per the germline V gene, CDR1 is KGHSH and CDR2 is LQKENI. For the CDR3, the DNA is TGTGCCAGCTCACCGGGGACAGGGACATTTGGGGATGAGCAGTTCTTC. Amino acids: CASSPGTGTFGDEQFF.

The CDR3 protein is CASSLVGWGGGYTF. The CDR3 nucleotides read TGTGCCAGCAGCTTAGTAGGCTGGGGAGGTGGCTACACCTTC. This rearrangement joins TRBV7-8 to TRBJ1-2, with D unresolved. Germline lookup yields CDR1 SGHVS and CDR2 FQNEAQ. This CDR3 has 14 residues. V lost 1 base to trimming and J lost 7 bases, with 13 bases between them.

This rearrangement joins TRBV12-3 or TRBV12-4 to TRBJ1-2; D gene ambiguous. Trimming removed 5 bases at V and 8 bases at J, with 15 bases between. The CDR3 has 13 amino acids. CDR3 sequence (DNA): TGTGCCAGCAGTCTTAGTGGTGCCGCGGGCTACACCTTC. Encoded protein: CASSLSGAAGYTF.

The DNA for the CDR3 is TGTGCCAGCAGTCTTAATTCCTACGAGCAGTACTTC. Residues: CASSLNSYEQYF. The chain links TRBV7-2 to TRBJ2-7; D ambiguous. With 6 bases removed from V and 1 base from J, the gap between germline ends came to 7 bases. The CDR3 is made up of 12 amino acids. Germline CDR1 reads SGHTA; CDR2 reads FQGNSA.

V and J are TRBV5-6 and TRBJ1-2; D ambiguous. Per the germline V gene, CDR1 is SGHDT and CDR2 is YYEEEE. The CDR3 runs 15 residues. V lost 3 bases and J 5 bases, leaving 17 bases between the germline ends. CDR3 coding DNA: TGTGCCAGCAGCTGGGAGGATAGTCCGCAATATGGCTACACCTTC. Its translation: CASSWEDSPQYGYTF.

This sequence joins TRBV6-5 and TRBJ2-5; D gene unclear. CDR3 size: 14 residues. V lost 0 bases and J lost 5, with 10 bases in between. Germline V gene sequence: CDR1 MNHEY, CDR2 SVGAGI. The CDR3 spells CASSYSISEETQYF. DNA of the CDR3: TGTGCCAGCAGTTACTCGATCTCGGAGGAGACCCAGTACTTC.

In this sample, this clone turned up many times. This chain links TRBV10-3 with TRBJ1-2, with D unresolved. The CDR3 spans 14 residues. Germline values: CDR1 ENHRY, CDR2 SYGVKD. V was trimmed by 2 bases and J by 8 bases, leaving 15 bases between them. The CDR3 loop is CAISERSKPRGYTF. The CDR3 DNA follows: TGTGCCATCAGTGAGCGGTCTAAGCCCCGAGGCTACACCTTC.

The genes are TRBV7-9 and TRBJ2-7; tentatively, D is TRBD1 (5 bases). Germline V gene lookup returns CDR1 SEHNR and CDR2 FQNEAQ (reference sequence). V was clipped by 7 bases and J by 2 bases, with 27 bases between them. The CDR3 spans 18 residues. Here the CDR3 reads CASTPRTLRVALPYEQYF. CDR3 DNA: TGTGCCAGCACCCCACGAACCCTCAGGGTTGCCCTCCCCTACGAGCAGTACTTC.

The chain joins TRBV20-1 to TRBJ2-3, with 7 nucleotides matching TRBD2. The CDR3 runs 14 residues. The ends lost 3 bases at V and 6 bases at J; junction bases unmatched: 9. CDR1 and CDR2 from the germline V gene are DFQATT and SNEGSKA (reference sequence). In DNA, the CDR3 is TGCAGTGCTAGTCACCTAGCGGAAGGGGATACGCAGTATTTT. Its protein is CSASHLAEGDTQYF.

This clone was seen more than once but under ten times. The CDR3 nucleotides are TGTGCCTGGAGTGGTGTAACAGAAACCAACTATGGCTACACCTTC. Its translation is CAWSGVTETNYGYTF. The genes are TRBV30 and TRBJ1-2; D remains unclear. CDR1 is GTSNPN and CDR2 is SVGIG in the germline V gene (reference sequence). The CDR3 length is 15 residues. V shed 1 base and J shed 2 bases, with 14 bases lying between them.

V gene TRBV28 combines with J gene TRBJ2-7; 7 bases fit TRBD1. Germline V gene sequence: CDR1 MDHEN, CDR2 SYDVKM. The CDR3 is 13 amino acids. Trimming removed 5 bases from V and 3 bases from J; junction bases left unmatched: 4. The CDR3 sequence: CASSPGQLYEQYF. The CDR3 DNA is TGTGCCAGCAGTCCGGGACAGCTCTACGAGCAGTACTTC.

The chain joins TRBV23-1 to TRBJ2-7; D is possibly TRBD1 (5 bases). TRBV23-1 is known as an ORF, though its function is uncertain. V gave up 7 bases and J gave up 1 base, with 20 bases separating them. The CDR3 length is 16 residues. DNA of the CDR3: TGCGCCAGCACGTGGCCAGGGCGAACACTATCCTACGAGCAGTACTTC. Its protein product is CASTWPGRTLSYEQYF.

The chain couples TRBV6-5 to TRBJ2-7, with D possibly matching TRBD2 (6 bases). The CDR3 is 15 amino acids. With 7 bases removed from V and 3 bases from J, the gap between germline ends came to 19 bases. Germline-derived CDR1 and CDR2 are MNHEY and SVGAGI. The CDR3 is CASTPGRSPRYEQYF. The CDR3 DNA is TGTGCCAGCACCCCAGGGAGGTCTCCTCGCTACGAGCAGTACTTC.

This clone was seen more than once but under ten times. The CDR3 nucleotides read TGTGCCAGCACCGCCCAAGGGGTTTCGGAGCATTTT. It translates to CASTAQGVSEHF. The chain links TRBV28 to TRBJ1-5; D possibly corresponds to TRBD1 (5 bases). The CDR3 extends over 12 amino acids. The V end lost 7 bases, the J end lost 14 bases, and 18 bases lay between the germline ends. Germline V CDR1 and CDR2: MDHEN, SYDVKM.

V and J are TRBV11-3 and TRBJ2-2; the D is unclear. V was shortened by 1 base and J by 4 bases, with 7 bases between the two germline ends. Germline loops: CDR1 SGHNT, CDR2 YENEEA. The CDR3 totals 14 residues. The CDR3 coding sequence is TGTGCCAGCAGCTTAGGCCCGGGCACCGGGGAGCTGTTTTTT. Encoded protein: CASSLGPGTGELFF.

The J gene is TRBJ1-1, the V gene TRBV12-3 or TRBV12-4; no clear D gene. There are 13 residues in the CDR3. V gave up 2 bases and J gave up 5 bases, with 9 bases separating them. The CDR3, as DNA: TGTGCCAGCAGTTTATCCCCGGAGACTGAAGCTTTCTTT. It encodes CASSLSPETEAFF.

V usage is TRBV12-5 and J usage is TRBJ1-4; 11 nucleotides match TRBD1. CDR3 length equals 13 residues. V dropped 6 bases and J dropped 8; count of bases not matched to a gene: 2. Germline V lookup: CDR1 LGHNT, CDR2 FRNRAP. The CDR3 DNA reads TGTGCTAGTGGGGGACAGGGGGACGAAAAACTGTTTTTT. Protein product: CASGGQGDEKLFF.